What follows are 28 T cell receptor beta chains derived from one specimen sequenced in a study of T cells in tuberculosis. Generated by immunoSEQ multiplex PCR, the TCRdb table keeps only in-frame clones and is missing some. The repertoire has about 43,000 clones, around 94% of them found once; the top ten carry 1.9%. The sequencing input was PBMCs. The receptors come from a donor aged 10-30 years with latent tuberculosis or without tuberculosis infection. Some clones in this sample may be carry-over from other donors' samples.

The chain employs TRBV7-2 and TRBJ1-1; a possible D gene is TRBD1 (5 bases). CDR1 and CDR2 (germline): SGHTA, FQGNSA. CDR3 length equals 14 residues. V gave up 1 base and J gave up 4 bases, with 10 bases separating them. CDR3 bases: TGTGCCAGCAGCTTAGTTAACAGGCGCACTGAAGCTTTCTTT. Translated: CASSLVNRRTEAFF.

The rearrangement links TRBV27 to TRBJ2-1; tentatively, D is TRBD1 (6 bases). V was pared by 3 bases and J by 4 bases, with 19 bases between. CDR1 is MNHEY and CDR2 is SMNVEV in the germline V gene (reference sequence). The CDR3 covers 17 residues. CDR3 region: CASSFLGTPPLYNEQFF. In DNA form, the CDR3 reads TGTGCCAGCAGTTTTCTGGGGACACCACCTTTATACAATGAGCAGTTCTTC.

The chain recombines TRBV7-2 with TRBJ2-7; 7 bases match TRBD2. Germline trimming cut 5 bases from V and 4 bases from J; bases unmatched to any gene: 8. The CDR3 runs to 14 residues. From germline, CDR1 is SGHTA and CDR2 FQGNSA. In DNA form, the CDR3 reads TGTGCCAGCAGCAACCGGGGGGTCAGGTACGAGCAGTACTTC. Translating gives CASSNRGVRYEQYF.

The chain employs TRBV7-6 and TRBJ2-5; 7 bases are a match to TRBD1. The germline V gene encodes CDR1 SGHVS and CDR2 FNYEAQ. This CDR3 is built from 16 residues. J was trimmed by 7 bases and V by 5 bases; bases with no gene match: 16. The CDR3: CASSNKDRAGEGTQYF. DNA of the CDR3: TGTGCCAGCAGCAATAAAGACAGGGCAGGTGAAGGGACCCAGTACTTC.

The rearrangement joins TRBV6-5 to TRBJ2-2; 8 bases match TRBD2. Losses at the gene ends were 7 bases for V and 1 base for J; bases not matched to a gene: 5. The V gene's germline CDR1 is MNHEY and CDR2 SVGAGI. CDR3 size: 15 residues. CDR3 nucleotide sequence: TGTGCCAGCATGGGGCTAGCGGGGAACACCGGGGAGCTGTTTTTT. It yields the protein CASMGLAGNTGELFF.

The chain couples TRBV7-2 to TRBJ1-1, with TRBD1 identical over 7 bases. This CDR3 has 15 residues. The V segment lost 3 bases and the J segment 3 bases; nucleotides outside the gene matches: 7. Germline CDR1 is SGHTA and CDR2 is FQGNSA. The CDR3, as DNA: TGTGCCAGCAGCTTCGGGACAGAAAGATACACTGAAGCTTTCTTT. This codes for CASSFGTERYTEAFF.

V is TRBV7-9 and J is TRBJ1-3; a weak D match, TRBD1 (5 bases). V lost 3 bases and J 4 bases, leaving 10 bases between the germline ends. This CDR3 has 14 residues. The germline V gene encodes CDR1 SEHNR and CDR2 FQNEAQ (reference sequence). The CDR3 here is CASSFPGGGNTIYF. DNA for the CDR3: TGTGCCAGCAGCTTCCCCGGGGGGGGAAACACCATATATTTT.

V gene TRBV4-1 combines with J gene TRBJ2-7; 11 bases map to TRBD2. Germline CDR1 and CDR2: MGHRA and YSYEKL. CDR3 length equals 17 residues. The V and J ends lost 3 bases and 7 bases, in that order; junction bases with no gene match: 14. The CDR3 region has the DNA TGCGCCAGCAGCCATGGACTAGCGGGTTTACCCTCTCGGGAGCAGTACTTC. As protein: CASSHGLAGLPSREQYF.

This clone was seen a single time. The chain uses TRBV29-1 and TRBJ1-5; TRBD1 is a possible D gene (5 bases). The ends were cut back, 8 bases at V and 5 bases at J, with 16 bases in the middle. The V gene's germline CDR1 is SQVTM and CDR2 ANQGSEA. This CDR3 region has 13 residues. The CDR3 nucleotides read TGCAGCACGTCGGATACACAGGATCAGCCCCAGCATTTT. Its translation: CSTSDTQDQPQHF.

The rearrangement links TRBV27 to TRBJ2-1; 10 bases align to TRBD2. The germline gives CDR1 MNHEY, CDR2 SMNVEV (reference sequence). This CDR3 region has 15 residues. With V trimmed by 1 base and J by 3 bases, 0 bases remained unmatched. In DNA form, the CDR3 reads TGTGCCAGCAGTTTATGGACTAGCGGCTACAATGAGCAGTTCTTC. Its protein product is CASSLWTSGYNEQFF.

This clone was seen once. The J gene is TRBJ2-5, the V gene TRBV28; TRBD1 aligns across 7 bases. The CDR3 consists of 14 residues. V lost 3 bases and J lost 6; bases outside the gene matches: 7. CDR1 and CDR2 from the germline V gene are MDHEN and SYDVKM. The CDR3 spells CASSFRGGGQTQYF. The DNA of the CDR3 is TGTGCCAGCAGTTTCAGAGGGGGCGGGCAGACCCAGTACTTC.

The CDR3 coding sequence is TGTGCCAGCAGCCTGGGTGGGGGAGGAGTGAATGAGCAGTTCTTC. Translation: CASSLGGGGVNEQFF. The genes are TRBV7-6 and TRBJ2-1; D may be TRBD2 (6 bases). V was clipped by 5 bases and J by 7 bases, with 18 bases between them. In germline, CDR1 is SGHVS, CDR2 FNYEAQ. The CDR3 extends over 15 amino acids.

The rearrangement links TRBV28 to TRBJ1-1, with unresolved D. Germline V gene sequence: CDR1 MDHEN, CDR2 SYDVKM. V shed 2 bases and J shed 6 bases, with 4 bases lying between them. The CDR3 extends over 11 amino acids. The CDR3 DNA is TGTGCCAGCAGTTTAGTCTCTGAAGCTTTCTTT. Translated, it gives CASSLVSEAFF.

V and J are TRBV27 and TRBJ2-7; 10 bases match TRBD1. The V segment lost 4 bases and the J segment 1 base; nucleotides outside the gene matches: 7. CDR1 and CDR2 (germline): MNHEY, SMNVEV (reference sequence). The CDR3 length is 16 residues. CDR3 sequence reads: CASSSGTGAGSYEQYF. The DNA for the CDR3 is TGTGCCAGCAGTTCAGGGACAGGGGCCGGTTCCTACGAGCAGTACTTC.

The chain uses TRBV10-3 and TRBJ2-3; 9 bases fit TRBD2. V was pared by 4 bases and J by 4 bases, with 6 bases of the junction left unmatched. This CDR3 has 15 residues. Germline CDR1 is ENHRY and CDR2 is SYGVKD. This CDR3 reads CAISVLAGAADTQYF. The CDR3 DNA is TGTGCCATCAGTGTGTTAGCGGGAGCAGCAGATACGCAGTATTTT.

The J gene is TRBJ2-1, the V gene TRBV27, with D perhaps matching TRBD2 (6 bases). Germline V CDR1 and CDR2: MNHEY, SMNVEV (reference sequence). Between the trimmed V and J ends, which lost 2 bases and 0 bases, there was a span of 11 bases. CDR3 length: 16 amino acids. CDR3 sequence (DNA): TGTGCCAGCAGTTTACGGGGGAAGAGCTCCTACAATGAGCAGTTCTTC. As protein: CASSLRGKSSYNEQFF.

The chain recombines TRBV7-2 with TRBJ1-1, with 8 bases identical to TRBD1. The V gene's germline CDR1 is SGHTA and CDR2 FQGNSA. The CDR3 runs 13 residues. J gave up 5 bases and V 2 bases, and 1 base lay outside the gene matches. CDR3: CASSLTGGTEAFF. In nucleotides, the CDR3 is TGTGCCAGCAGCTTAACAGGGGGGACTGAAGCTTTCTTT.

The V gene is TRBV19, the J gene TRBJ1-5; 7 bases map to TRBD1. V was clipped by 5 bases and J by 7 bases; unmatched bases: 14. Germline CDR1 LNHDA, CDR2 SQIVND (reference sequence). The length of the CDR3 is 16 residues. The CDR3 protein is CASSHSGQVSVQPQHF. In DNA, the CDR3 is TGTGCCAGTAGTCACTCAGGACAGGTGTCGGTCCAGCCCCAGCATTTT.

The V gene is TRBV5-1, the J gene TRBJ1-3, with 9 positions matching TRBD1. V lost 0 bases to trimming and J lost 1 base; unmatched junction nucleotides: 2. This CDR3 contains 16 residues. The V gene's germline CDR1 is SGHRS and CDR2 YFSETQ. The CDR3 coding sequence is TGCGCCAGCAGCTTGGGGGACAGGGTGTCTGGAAACACCATATATTTT. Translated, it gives CASSLGDRVSGNTIYF.

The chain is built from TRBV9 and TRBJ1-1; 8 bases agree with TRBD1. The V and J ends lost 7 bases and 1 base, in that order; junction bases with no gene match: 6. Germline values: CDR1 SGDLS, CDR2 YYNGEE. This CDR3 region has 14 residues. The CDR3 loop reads CASSRTGSNTEAFF. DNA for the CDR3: TGTGCCAGCTCAAGGACAGGGTCGAACACTGAAGCTTTCTTT.

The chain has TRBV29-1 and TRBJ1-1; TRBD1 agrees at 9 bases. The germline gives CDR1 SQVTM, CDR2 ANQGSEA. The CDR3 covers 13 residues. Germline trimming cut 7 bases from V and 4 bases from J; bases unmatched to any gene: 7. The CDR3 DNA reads TGCAGCGGGAACAGGGGGCTGGGCACTGAAGCTTTCTTT. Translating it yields CSGNRGLGTEAFF.

CDR3 protein: CASSQGASGSTYEQYF. Here the CDR3 DNA reads TGCGCCAGCAGCCAAGGGGCTAGCGGGTCAACCTACGAGCAGTACTTC. The rearrangement uses TRBV4-3 and TRBJ2-7; 8 positions match TRBD2. The CDR3 totals 16 residues. The trim removed 1 base at V and 2 bases at J, leaving 7 bases unmatched. CDR1 is LGHNA, CDR2 YSLEER, per germline.

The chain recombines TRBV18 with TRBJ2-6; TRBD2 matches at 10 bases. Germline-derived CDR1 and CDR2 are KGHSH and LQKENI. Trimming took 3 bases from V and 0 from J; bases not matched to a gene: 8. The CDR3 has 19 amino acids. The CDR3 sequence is CASSPAGTSEISGANVLTF. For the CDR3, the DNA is TGTGCCAGCTCACCTGCCGGGACTAGCGAAATCTCTGGGGCCAACGTCCTGACTTTC.

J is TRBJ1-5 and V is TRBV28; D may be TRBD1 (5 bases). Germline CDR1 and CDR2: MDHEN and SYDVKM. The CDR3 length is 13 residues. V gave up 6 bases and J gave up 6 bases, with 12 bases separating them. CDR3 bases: TGTGCCAGCAGCAAACTCAGGGTTCAGCCCCAGCATTTT. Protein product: CASSKLRVQPQHF.

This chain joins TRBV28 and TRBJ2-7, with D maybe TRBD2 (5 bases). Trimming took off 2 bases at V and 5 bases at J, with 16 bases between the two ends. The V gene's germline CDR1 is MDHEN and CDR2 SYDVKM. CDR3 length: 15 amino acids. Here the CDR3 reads CASSLGGGAPHEQYF. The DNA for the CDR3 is TGTGCCAGCAGTTTAGGAGGCGGAGCCCCCCACGAGCAGTACTTC.

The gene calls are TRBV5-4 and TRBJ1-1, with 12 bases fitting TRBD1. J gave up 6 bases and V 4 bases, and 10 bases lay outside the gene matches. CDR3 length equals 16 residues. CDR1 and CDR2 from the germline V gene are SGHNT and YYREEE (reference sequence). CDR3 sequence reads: CASSAPGQGAGAEAFF. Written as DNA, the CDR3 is TGTGCCAGCAGCGCACCGGGACAGGGGGCGGGGGCTGAAGCTTTCTTT.

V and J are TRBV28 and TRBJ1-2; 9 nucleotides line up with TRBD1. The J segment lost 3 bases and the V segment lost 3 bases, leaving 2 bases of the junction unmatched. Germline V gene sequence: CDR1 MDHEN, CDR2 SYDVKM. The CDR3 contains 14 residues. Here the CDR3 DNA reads TGTGCCAGCAGTTTTGACAGGGGGGACTATGGCTACACCTTC. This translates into CASSFDRGDYGYTF.

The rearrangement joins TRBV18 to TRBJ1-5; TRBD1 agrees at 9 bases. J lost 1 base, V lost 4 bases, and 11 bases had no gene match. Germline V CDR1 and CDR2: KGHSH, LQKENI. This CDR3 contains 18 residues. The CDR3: CASSLTGTGTQSNQPQHF. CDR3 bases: TGTGCCAGCTCACTAACCGGGACAGGGACTCAGAGCAATCAGCCCCAGCATTTT.